The 31 T cell receptor beta chains given below trace back to one sample, sequenced in a study of cytotoxic CD8 clonotypes in ibrutinib-treated CLL. The assay was immunoSEQ multiplex PCR, and TCRdb's table has in-frame clones only and misses some. The repertoire holds 110,000 to 150,000 clones, with more than 75% as singletons. This sample comprised PBMCs, obtained after 24 months of ibrutinib treatment. The origin of the receptors is a human donor with chronic lymphocytic leukemia.

The chain links TRBV6-6 to TRBJ2-5; D is possibly TRBD1 (5 bases). The CDR3 covers 13 residues. Trimming cost V 8 bases and J 0 bases, with 10 bases left between them. CDR1 is MNHNY and CDR2 is SVGAGI in the germline V gene (reference sequence). The CDR3 region has the DNA TGTGCCAGCCTGGGGCAGTACCAAGAGACCCAGTACTTC. Encoded protein: CASLGQYQETQYF.

The chain joins TRBV6-9 to TRBJ2-7; D might be TRBD1 or TRBD2, each matching 5 bases. Germline CDR1 reads MNHGY; CDR2 reads SVAAGI. The CDR3 loop spans 14 amino acids. Trimming shortened V by 6 bases and J by 0 bases, and 12 bases separated the two germline ends. CDR3: CASRTGGGSYEQYF. CDR3 coding DNA: TGTGCCAGCAGGACCGGTGGGGGCTCCTACGAGCAGTACTTC.

This chain connects TRBV28 to TRBJ1-1; no firm D call. The CDR3 is made up of 15 amino acids. The V gene lost 5 bases and the J gene lost 1 base, with 14 bases spanning the gap. Germline CDR1 and CDR2: MDHEN and SYDVKM. The CDR3 reads CASSPPGAPNTEAFF. CDR3 coding DNA: TGTGCCAGCAGTCCCCCAGGCGCCCCGAACACTGAAGCTTTCTTT.

The chain employs TRBV5-1 and TRBJ2-5; D uncertain. Germline CDR1 is SGHRS and CDR2 is YFSETQ. V was pared by 0 bases and J by 5 bases, with 11 bases between. The CDR3 length is 14 residues. CDR3 protein: CASSLGRWAETQYF. The CDR3 bases are TGCGCCAGCAGCTTGGGCCGGTGGGCGGAGACCCAGTACTTC.

This clone was seen a few times. J is TRBJ1-1 and V is TRBV28, with D hard to call. Germline CDR1 and CDR2: MDHEN and SYDVKM. This CDR3 contains 11 residues. V lost 1 base and J lost 7, with 4 bases in between. CDR3 in DNA: TGTGCCAGCAGTTTATTGGGTGAAGCTTTCTTT. It specifies CASSLLGEAFF.

J is TRBJ2-3 and V is TRBV2; D is possibly TRBD2 (5 bases). Germline loops: CDR1 SNHLY, CDR2 FYNNEI. The ends were cut back, 11 bases at V and 2 bases at J, with 11 bases in the middle. The CDR3 covers 12 residues. Written as DNA, the CDR3 is TGTGCCGGTCGCGGACTCACAGATACGCAGTATTTT. Its protein product is CAGRGLTDTQYF.

This clone was observed a few times. CDR3 sequence (DNA): TGTGCCAGCAGCCGGGACAGTCGACTGTTTTTT. Translation: CASSRDSRLFF. V and J are TRBV4-2 and TRBJ1-4; 7 nucleotides agree with TRBD1. The trim removed 4 bases at V and 13 bases at J, leaving 3 bases unmatched. CDR1 LGHNA and CDR2 YNFKEQ come from the germline V gene. The CDR3 runs 11 residues.

V is TRBV14 and J is TRBJ1-2; D is unclear. The germline V gene has CDR1 SGHDN and CDR2 FVKESK. Trimming stripped 4 bases from V and 4 bases from J, with 7 bases between. CDR3 size: 12 residues. CDR3 sequence reads: CASSPDGYGYTF. CDR3 DNA sequence: TGTGCCAGCAGCCCAGACGGCTATGGCTACACCTTC.

This chain connects TRBV6-6 to TRBJ1-6, with 7 bases aligning to TRBD1. CDR3 length equals 16 residues. Trimming cost V 5 bases and J 4 bases; bases outside gene matches: 8. CDR1 and CDR2 from the germline V gene are MNHNY and SVGAGI (reference sequence). The CDR3 DNA sequence: TGTGCCAGCAGTCCCCGGGACAGCCCGTATAATTCACCCCTCCACTTT. It specifies CASSPRDSPYNSPLHF.

The rearrangement uses TRBV6-1 and TRBJ2-6; D not resolved. V dropped 2 bases and J dropped 0 bases, with 14 bases sitting between them. CDR1 and CDR2 (germline): MNHNS, SASEGT. This CDR3 has 18 residues. CDR3: CASSEYGPSLSGANVLTF. CDR3 nucleotides: TGTGCCAGCAGTGAATATGGGCCATCGCTCTCTGGGGCCAACGTCCTGACTTTC.

The rearrangement joins TRBV5-1 to TRBJ2-7, with a possible D match to TRBD1 (6 bases). V lost 4 bases and J lost 5, with 13 bases in between. The CDR3 length is 13 residues. The V gene's germline CDR1 is SGHRS and CDR2 YFSETQ. The CDR3 DNA reads as TGCGCCAGCAGCGGGGGCGCTTCCCACGAGCAGTACTTC. This gives the protein CASSGGASHEQYF.

The genes are TRBV7-9 and TRBJ2-5; 7 nucleotides match TRBD2. The CDR3 contains 15 residues. After removal of 1 base from V and 2 bases from J, the junction contained 4 bases not matched to a gene. The germline V gene encodes CDR1 SEHNR and CDR2 FQNEAQ (reference sequence). In DNA form, the CDR3 reads TGTGCCAGCAGCTTAGGGTCGGGACTACAAGAGACCCAGTACTTC. Its protein product is CASSLGSGLQETQYF.

The rearrangement joins TRBV28 to TRBJ1-1, with D tentatively TRBD1 (6 bases). The CDR3 loop spans 12 amino acids. Germline V lookup: CDR1 MDHEN, CDR2 SYDVKM. Trimming cost V 11 bases and J 6 bases, with 16 bases left between them. CDR3 nucleotides: TGTGCCGTCCGGGGGGGGGCGGCTGAAGCTTTCTTT. Protein: CAVRGGAAEAFF.

This clone was seen more than once but under ten times. The V and J genes are TRBV6-5 and TRBJ1-2; D gene unclear. The CDR3 consists of 13 residues. Trimming pared 2 bases from V and 8 bases from J, leaving 12 bases between. The germline V gene has CDR1 MNHEY and CDR2 SVGAGI. In nucleotides, the CDR3 is TGTGCCAGCAGTTACCCCGGTCGCGGCGGCTACACCTTC. As protein: CASSYPGRGGYTF.

CDR3 sequence reads: CASSLVGLAAGGELFF. CDR3 sequence (DNA): TGTGCCAGCAGCCTAGTAGGCCTAGCGGCGGGCGGGGAGCTGTTTTTT. V and J are TRBV11-3 and TRBJ2-2; 7 bases are shared with TRBD2. Germline loops: CDR1 SGHNT, CDR2 YENEEA. This CDR3 region has 16 residues. V was clipped by 5 bases and J by 7 bases; unmatched bases: 13.

The V call is TRBV4-1, the J call TRBJ1-2; D not resolved. The CDR3 spans 14 residues. Trimming removed 1 base at V and 4 bases at J, with 10 bases between. Germline-derived CDR1 and CDR2 are MGHRA and YSYEKL. The chain's CDR3 is CASSQGAVGYGYTF. As DNA, the CDR3 is TGCGCCAGCAGCCAAGGGGCTGTCGGCTATGGCTACACCTTC.

Here the CDR3 reads CASSLRGPLSGAYNEQFF. CDR3 coding DNA: TGCGCCAGCAGCTTACGGGGCCCCCTTAGCGGGGCGTACAATGAGCAGTTCTTC. The chain joins TRBV5-1 to TRBJ2-1, with 8 bases matching TRBD2. From germline, CDR1 is SGHRS and CDR2 YFSETQ. J lost 4 bases, V lost 2 bases, and 14 bases had no gene match. CDR3 size: 18 residues. Full variable domain (rest looked up from reference TRBV5-1 and TRBJ2-1): KAGVTQTPRYLIKTRGQQVTLSCSPISGHRSVSWYQQTPGQGLQFLFEYFSETQRNKGNFPGRFSGRQFSNSRSEMNVSTLELGDSALYLCASSLRGPLSGAYNEQFFGPGTRLTVL.

This clone came up a few times. The chain uses TRBV6-6 and TRBJ1-2; D call uncertain. Between the trimmed V and J ends, which lost 7 bases and 14 bases, there was a span of 26 bases. CDR1 and CDR2 (germline): MNHNY, SVGAGI (reference sequence). The CDR3 totals 14 residues. CDR3 sequence reads: CASTTSGPGSVGTF. CDR3 DNA sequence: TGTGCCAGCACCACCTCAGGACCCGGCAGTGTGGGGACCTTC.

The chain combines TRBV5-6 with TRBJ2-7, with D possibly being TRBD1 or TRBD2 (5 bases each). The CDR3 is 14 amino acids. From germline, CDR1 is SGHDT and CDR2 YYEEEE. The V and J ends lost 3 bases and 5 bases respectively, with 15 bases between them. The CDR3 DNA follows: TGTGCCAGCAGCTGGGGGACGGCCATCCACGAGCAGTACTTC. It yields the protein CASSWGTAIHEQYF. Filled out from reference TRBV5-6 and TRBJ2-7, the complete variable domain reads DAGVTQSPTHLIKTRGQQVTLRCSPKSGHDTVSWYQQALGQGPQFIFQYYEEEERQRGNFPDRFSGHQFPNYSSELNVNALLLGDSALYLCASSWGTAIHEQYFGPGTRLTVT.

Note on this clone: At one end the junction does not follow the germline gene, possibly because of a read error. The gene calls are TRBV7-3 and TRBJ1-5, with D perhaps matching TRBD1 (5 bases). CDR3 length: 16 amino acids. Germline V gene lookup returns CDR1 SGHTA and CDR2 FQGTGA. The CDR3 DNA sequence: TGTGCCAGCAGCCTCTATGGGGGGAAGGGGAATCAGCCCCAACATTTT. It is translated as CASSLYGGKGNQPQHF.

This sequence joins TRBV29-1 and TRBJ1-2; no clear D. V lost 2 bases, J lost 5 bases, and 15 bases lay in between. The germline V gene encodes CDR1 SQVTM and CDR2 ANQGSEA. This CDR3 has 14 amino acids. Written as DNA, the CDR3 is TGCAGCGTTGAAATTGGGCTTCAGCGTTATGGCTACACCTTC. Residues: CSVEIGLQRYGYTF.

The chain couples TRBV7-2 to TRBJ2-2; tentative D call: TRBD2 (6 bases). Germline V gene sequence: CDR1 SGHTA, CDR2 FQGNSA. This CDR3 is built from 15 residues. V was cut by 5 bases and J by 3 bases, with 13 bases left in between. DNA for the CDR3: TGTGCCAGCAGCCCCCCGGGAGTTTACACCGGGGAGCTGTTTTTT. Its protein is CASSPPGVYTGELFF.

The chain combines TRBV18 with TRBJ2-7; no definite D call. Per the germline V gene, CDR1 is KGHSH and CDR2 is LQKENI. The CDR3 spans 13 residues. Trimming removed 5 bases at V and 2 bases at J, with 10 bases between. Here the CDR3 reads CASSNRLPYEQYF. The CDR3 bases are TGTGCCAGCTCAAACCGACTGCCCTACGAGCAGTACTTC.

A few counts support this clone. The V gene is TRBV4-2, the J gene TRBJ2-5; D not resolved. The V gene lost 0 bases and the J gene lost 5 bases, with 10 bases spanning the gap. The CDR3 consists of 14 residues. From germline, CDR1 is LGHNA and CDR2 YNFKEQ. CDR3 sequence: CASSQDRARETQYF. DNA of the CDR3: TGTGCCAGCAGCCAAGATCGGGCCCGGGAGACCCAGTACTTC.

This clone was observed a single time. The genes are TRBV5-1 and TRBJ2-7, with TRBD2 matching 7 bases. The V gene's germline CDR1 is SGHRS and CDR2 YFSETQ. The V gene end was trimmed by 0 bases and the J gene end by 4 bases; junction bases not matched to a gene: 4. This CDR3 is built from 14 residues. The CDR3 loop reads CASSLASGPYEQYF. CDR3 nucleotide sequence: TGCGCCAGCAGCTTGGCTAGCGGCCCTTACGAGCAGTACTTC.

This clone occurred once. The chain has TRBV6-5 and TRBJ2-6, with TRBD2 as a possible D gene (6 bases). V was cut by 10 bases and J by 0 bases, with 10 bases left in between. Germline loops: CDR1 MNHEY, CDR2 SVGAGI. The CDR3 loop spans 14 amino acids. CDR3 nucleotide sequence: TGTGCCACCACGCGGGGCTCTGGGGCCAACGTCCTGACTTTC. This gives the protein CATTRGSGANVLTF.

This clone appeared once. The chain carries TRBV7-9 and TRBJ1-4, with D perhaps TRBD1 (5 bases). This CDR3 comprises 14 residues. The V end was cut by 5 bases, the J end by 7 bases, with 14 bases between. The germline V gene has CDR1 SEHNR and CDR2 FQNEAQ (reference sequence). CDR3 amino acids: CASSHRGRSEKLFF. The CDR3 DNA sequence: TGTGCCAGCAGCCACCGGGGGAGGAGTGAAAAACTGTTTTTT.

This clone was observed a few times. CDR3 residues: CSARDGQETQYF. The DNA for the CDR3 is TGCAGCGCACGGGACGGCCAAGAGACCCAGTACTTC. The chain is built from TRBV29-1 and TRBJ2-5; perhaps D is TRBD1 or TRBD2 (5 bases each). Germline lookup yields CDR1 SQVTM and CDR2 ANQGSEA. The CDR3 runs 12 residues. V lost 7 bases and J 1 base, leaving 10 bases between the germline ends. The complete variable domain, with remaining parts taken from reference TRBV29-1 and TRBJ2-5, reads SAVISQKPSRDICQRGTSLTIQCQVDSQVTMMFWYRQQPGQSLTLIATANQGSEATYESGFVIDKFPISRPNLTFSTLTVSNMSPEDSSIYLCSARDGQETQYFGPGTRLLVL.

This chain connects TRBV10-3 to TRBJ2-3; perhaps TRBD2 as D (6 bases). The length of the CDR3 is 14 residues. Trimming took off 4 bases at V and 1 base at J, with 9 bases between the two ends. From germline, CDR1 is ENHRY and CDR2 SYGVKD. The CDR3 nucleotides read TGTGCCATCAGTGCGGGAGTGGGCACAGATACGCAGTATTTT. As protein: CAISAGVGTDTQYF.

This chain joins TRBV19 and TRBJ2-1; D is ambiguous. Deletions cut 6 bases from V and 8 bases from J, with 14 bases between. Per germline, CDR1 LNHDA and CDR2 SQIVND (reference sequence). CDR3 length: 13 residues. CDR3 bases: TGTGCCAGTAGGGGTGCAGATATTGATGAGCAGTTCTTC. This codes for CASRGADIDEQFF.

This chain uses TRBV5-1 with TRBJ2-6; D not resolved. CDR3 length equals 16 residues. Trimming took 4 bases from V and 4 from J, leaving 15 bases between them. The germline V gene encodes CDR1 SGHRS and CDR2 YFSETQ. The CDR3 DNA is TGCGCCAGCAGCCCCGTCCCGGTGGCGGGGGCCAACGTCCTGACTTTC. This translates into CASSPVPVAGANVLTF.